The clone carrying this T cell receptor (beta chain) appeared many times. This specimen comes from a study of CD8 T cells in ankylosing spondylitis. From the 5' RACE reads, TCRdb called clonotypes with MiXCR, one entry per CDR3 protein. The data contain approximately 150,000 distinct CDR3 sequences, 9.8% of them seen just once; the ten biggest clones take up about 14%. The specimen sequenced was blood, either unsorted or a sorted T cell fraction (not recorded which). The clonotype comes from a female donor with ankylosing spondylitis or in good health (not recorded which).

The CDR3 DNA is TGTGCCAGCAGCCTCCCGGGACTAGCGGTTAATGAGCAGTTCTTC. This codes for CASSLPGLAVNEQFF. V is TRBV7-9 and J is TRBJ2-1; TRBD2 matches at 11 bases. The junction had 7 bases not matched to a gene; V was cut back by 5 bases and J by 7 bases. Germline CDR1 is SEHNR and CDR2 is FQNEAQ (reference sequence). This CDR3 is 15 amino acids long.